In its sample, the clone carrying this TCR beta chain was seen a few times. The entry originates in a study of blood T cell repertoires in COVID-19. As for the study in general: There were acute and convalescent COVID-19 samples, and they came from the United States, Italy and Spain.

As originally analysed: How many nucleated cells were present was estimated from reference gene primer amplification. Measured with immunoSEQ multiplex PCR; TCRdb has only the in-frame clones, and not every one. V, J and clone size derive from that table, while D and trimming were established from the DNA sequence. The repertoire holds hundreds of thousands of clones, with around 88% as singletons. Germline assignment: CDR1 LGHNA and CDR2 YNFKEQ. This CDR3 contains 15 residues. Trimming pared 1 base from V and 1 base from J, leaving 8 bases between. Sequencing used peripheral blood. The sequence came from a man aged 80 or over with acute or convalescent COVID-19. The chain uses TRBV4-2 and TRBJ1-5; the D gene is possibly TRBD1 (5 bases). The CDR3 protein is CASSQAGGSNQPQHF. The CDR3 DNA follows: TGTGCCAGCAGCCAAGCCGGGGGGAGCAATCAGCCCCAGCATTTT.